This T cell receptor beta chain emerged from a study of cytomegalovirus exposure and HLA in healthy donors. Study information: Researchers previously reported finding 90 million to 130 million unique TCR beta sequences from roughly 180 million T cells. Whole-study results and caveats: HLA alleles showed associations with 16,951 TCR beta sequences in a later analysis, at a 0.05 false discovery rate. Reports showed the classifier diagnosing cytomegalovirus status with high specificity and sensitivity. Cytomegalovirus association was assigned to approximately 180 TCR beta chains.

The PCR used 60 Vbeta and 13 Jbeta primers. The repertoire was sequenced with immunoSEQ multiplex PCR; TCRdb's copy has only in-frame clones and lacks some. The data contain over 80,000 clones, 65% to 85% of them singletons. A note on this clone: Its antigen remains unidentified.

This CDR3 has 14 residues. Trimming removed 0 bases at V and 6 bases at J, with 9 bases between. Germline V gives CDR1 SGDLS, CDR2 YYNGEE. Sequenced input: PBMCs. The chain links TRBV9 to TRBJ2-2; no clear D gene. The TCR comes from a man aged 40-50 years in good health and CMV-seropositive. The CDR3 reads CASSVGRSAGELFF. The CDR3 nucleotides read TGTGCCAGCAGCGTAGGACGAAGCGCCGGGGAGCTGTTTTTT.